Sequencing of this T cell receptor beta chain was carried out in a study of PD-1 blockade in classical Hodgkin lymphoma. Time point denoted: cycle 4 day 1 (C4D1), after less than seven weeks of nivolumab. All patients relapsed after autologous stem cell transplantation, and brentuximab vedotin exposure varied. Negative selection with magnets was how CD8+ T cells were isolated from the thawed PBMCs. Reported best responses ranged across complete response, partial response or progressive disease. The sample holds one count of this clone. Sequencing was performed with immunoSEQ multiplex PCR; in TCRdb, only in-frame clones are kept and a portion is missing. The repertoire includes under 3,000 clones, almost 70% of them detected once, and around 63% sits in the top ten. The length of the CDR3 is 14 residues. V was pared by 4 bases and J by 8 bases, with 14 bases between. Germline CDR1 reads LNHDA; CDR2 reads SQIVND (reference sequence).

The sample consisted of CD8+ T cells from blood, taken before the fourth cycle of nivolumab. This TCR was recovered from a human donor with classical Hodgkin lymphoma. J is TRBJ1-4 and V is TRBV19; tentatively, D is TRBD1 (6 bases). CDR3 nucleotide sequence: TGTGCCAGTAGTAGAGGCAGGGGAGAGGAAAAACTGTTTTTT. Translating gives CASSRGRGEEKLFF.